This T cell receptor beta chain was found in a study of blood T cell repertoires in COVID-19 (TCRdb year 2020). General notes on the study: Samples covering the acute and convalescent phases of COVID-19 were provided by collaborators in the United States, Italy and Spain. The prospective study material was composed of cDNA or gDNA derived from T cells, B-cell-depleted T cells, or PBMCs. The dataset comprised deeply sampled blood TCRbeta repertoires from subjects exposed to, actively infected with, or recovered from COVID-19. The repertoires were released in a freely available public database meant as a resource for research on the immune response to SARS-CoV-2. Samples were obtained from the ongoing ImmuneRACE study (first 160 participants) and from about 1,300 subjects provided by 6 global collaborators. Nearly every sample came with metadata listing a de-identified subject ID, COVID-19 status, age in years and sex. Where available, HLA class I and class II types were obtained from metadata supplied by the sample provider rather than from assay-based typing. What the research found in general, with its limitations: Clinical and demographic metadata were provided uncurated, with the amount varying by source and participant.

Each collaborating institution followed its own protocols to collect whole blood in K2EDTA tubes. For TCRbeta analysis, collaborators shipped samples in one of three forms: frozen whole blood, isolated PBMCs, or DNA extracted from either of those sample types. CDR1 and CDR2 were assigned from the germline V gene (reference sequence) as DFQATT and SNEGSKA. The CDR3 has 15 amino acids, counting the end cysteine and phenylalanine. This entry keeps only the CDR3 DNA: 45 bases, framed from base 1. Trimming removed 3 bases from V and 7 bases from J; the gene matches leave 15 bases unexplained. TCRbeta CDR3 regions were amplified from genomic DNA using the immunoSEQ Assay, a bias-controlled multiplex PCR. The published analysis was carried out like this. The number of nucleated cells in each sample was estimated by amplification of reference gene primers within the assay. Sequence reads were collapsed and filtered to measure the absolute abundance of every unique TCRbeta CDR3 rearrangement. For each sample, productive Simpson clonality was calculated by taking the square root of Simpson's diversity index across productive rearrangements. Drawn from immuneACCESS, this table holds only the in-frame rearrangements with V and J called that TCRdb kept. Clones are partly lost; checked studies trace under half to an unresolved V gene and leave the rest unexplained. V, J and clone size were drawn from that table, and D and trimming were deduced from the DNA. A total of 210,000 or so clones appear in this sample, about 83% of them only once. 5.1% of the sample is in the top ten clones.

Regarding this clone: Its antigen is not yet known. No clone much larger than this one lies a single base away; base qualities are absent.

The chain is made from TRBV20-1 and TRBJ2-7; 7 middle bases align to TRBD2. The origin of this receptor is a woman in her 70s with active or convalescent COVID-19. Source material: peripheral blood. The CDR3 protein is CSASGMGSGFGEQYF. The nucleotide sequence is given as TGCAGTGCTAGTGGGATGGGTAGCGGGTTCGGTGAGCAGTACTTC.